This T cell receptor (beta chain) derives from a study of blood T cell repertoires in COVID-19. As for the study in general: The United States, Italy and Spain supplied acute and convalescent COVID-19 samples. From T cells, B-cell-depleted T cells, or PBMCs came the material, which was cDNA or gDNA.

Source study methods: How many nucleated cells were present was estimated from reference gene primer amplification. Generated by immunoSEQ multiplex PCR, the TCRdb table keeps only in-frame clones and is missing some. That table supplies the V and J calls and clone size; D and trimming were determined from the DNA. The table shows about 190,000 clones, with around 90% occurring only once. V was clipped by 3 bases and J by 3 bases, with 15 bases between them. This CDR3 spans 16 amino acids. Germline CDR1 and CDR2: SGHTA and FQGNSA. Material: peripheral blood. The TCR comes from a man aged 50 or older with acute or convalescent COVID-19. The V gene is TRBV7-2, the J gene TRBJ2-4; a weak D match, TRBD1 (5 bases). The CDR3 nucleotides are TGTGCCAGCAGCTTGCTTAAGGGGTTCATCAAAAACATTCAGTACTTC. This gives the protein CASSLLKGFIKNIQYF.